Presented here are 23 T cell receptor beta chains from one specimen sequenced in a study of T cell clones after liver transplantation. Measured with immunoSEQ multiplex PCR; TCRdb has only the in-frame clones, and not every one. The data show about 33,000 clones, approximately 96% seen once. Sample: CD8+ T cells from blood, taken 12 months after liver transplant. These receptors originate from a human patient who received a liver transplant. Some T cells may have originated in the graft donor.

This chain connects TRBV4-1 to TRBJ1-1; no firm D call. This CDR3 is built from 13 residues. V lost 4 bases, J lost 8 bases, and 14 bases lay in between. Per germline, CDR1 MGHRA and CDR2 YSYEKL. The DNA of the CDR3 is TGCGCCAGCAGCCGAGGCGCCGGGCGGGAAGCTTTCTTT. Protein: CASSRGAGREAFF.

The chain uses TRBV4-1 and TRBJ1-4, with TRBD1 identical over 7 bases. Germline V gives CDR1 MGHRA, CDR2 YSYEKL. The V gene end was trimmed by 0 bases and the J gene end by 5 bases; junction bases not matched to a gene: 9. This CDR3 is built from 17 residues. The CDR3 sequence: CASSQDSRTGFNEKLFF. The CDR3 coding sequence is TGCGCCAGCAGCCAAGATTCCCGGACAGGCTTCAATGAAAAACTGTTTTTT.

The sample holds one count of this clone. The chain combines TRBV7-9 with TRBJ1-2; tentatively, D is TRBD1 (6 bases). The CDR3 is 13 amino acids. Between the trimmed V and J ends, which lost 3 bases and 6 bases, there was a span of 11 bases. The germline V gene encodes CDR1 SEHNR and CDR2 FQNEAQ (reference sequence). As DNA, the CDR3 is TGTGCCAGCAGCTTGGGGGGCGGCAATGGCTACACCTTC. Its translation is CASSLGGGNGYTF.

The chain uses TRBV6-6 and TRBJ2-7, with D unresolved. V lost 7 bases and J 4 bases, leaving 8 bases between the germline ends. The CDR3 has 11 residues. Germline CDR1 is MNHNY and CDR2 is SVGAGI (reference sequence). This CDR3 is CASTRGYEQYF. In DNA, the CDR3 is TGTGCCAGCACTCGTGGTTACGAGCAGTACTTC.

J is TRBJ1-2 and V is TRBV14; tentatively, D is TRBD1 (5 bases). This CDR3 contains 15 residues. The germline V and J ends were trimmed by 4 bases and 4 bases, with 16 bases remaining between them. CDR1 SGHDN and CDR2 FVKESK come from the germline V gene. CDR3 region: CASSPPGEGSYGYTF. The CDR3 coding sequence is TGTGCCAGCAGCCCCCCCGGAGAGGGGAGCTATGGCTACACCTTC.

The genes are TRBV27 and TRBJ2-5; 8 bases align to TRBD1. The J call is uncertain, as TRBJ2-7 better fits the DNA end. The CDR3 runs 14 residues. Germline loops: CDR1 MNHEY, CDR2 SMNVEV (reference sequence). The CDR3 protein is CASNLRTGRYEQYF. CDR3 DNA sequence: TGTGCCAGCAACCTAAGGACAGGGAGATACGAGCAGTACTTC.

The gene calls are TRBV27 and TRBJ2-7; D unresolved. Trimming took off 5 bases at V and 2 bases at J, with 13 bases between the two ends. This CDR3 contains 14 residues. From germline, CDR1 is MNHEY and CDR2 SMNVEV (reference sequence). This CDR3 is CASSPSAVPYEQYF. The CDR3 coding sequence is TGTGCCAGCAGTCCCTCCGCAGTACCCTACGAGCAGTACTTC.

This sequence joins TRBV25-1 and TRBJ1-1; D gene unclear. Trimming left V 4 bases short and J 4 bases short, with 10 bases between. Germline loops: CDR1 MGHDK, CDR2 SYGVNS. This CDR3 is 13 amino acids long. CDR3 coding DNA: TGTGCCAGCAGTGTAGGAGAAAGCACTGAAGCTTTCTTT. Protein: CASSVGESTEAFF.

This clone was detected only a few times. The chain employs TRBV2 and TRBJ2-1, with 12 bases matching TRBD2. V trimming: 6 bases; J trimming: 6 bases; junction bases outside the gene matches: 0. The CDR3 sequence is 13 residues long. Germline CDR1 reads SNHLY; CDR2 reads FYNNEI. CDR3 bases: TGTGCCAGCAGGGGACTAGCGGGCAATGAGCAGTTCTTC. It translates to CASRGLAGNEQFF. Full variable domain (rest looked up from reference TRBV2 and TRBJ2-1): EPEVTQTPSHQVTQMGQEVILRCVPISNHLYFYWYRQILGQKVEFLVSFYNNEISEKSEIFDDQFSVERPDGSNFTLKIRSTKLEDSAMYFCASRGLAGNEQFFGPGTRLTVL.

This chain's CDR3 is CASSEGHPSSYEQYF. The CDR3 DNA sequence: TGTGCCAGCAGTGAAGGACATCCTAGCTCCTACGAGCAGTACTTC. The rearrangement uses TRBV6-1 and TRBJ2-7; D unresolved. V dropped 1 base and J dropped 0 bases, with 10 bases sitting between them. CDR1 is MNHNS and CDR2 is SASEGT in the germline V gene. This CDR3 is built from 15 residues.

This rearrangement joins TRBV19 to TRBJ2-7, with D possibly matching TRBD2 (5 bases). Germline CDR1 and CDR2: LNHDA and SQIVND (reference sequence). The CDR3 is made up of 14 amino acids. Trimming took 5 bases from V and 4 from J, leaving 15 bases between them. This CDR3 is CASSGRADVYEQYF. Written as DNA, the CDR3 is TGTGCCAGTAGTGGGCGGGCGGACGTTTACGAGCAGTACTTC.

The rearrangement uses TRBV7-3 and TRBJ2-1; D possibly matches TRBD1 or TRBD2 (6 bases each). Germline CDR1 reads SGHTA; CDR2 reads FQGTGA. The CDR3 consists of 15 residues. Trimming took 8 bases from V and 9 from J, leaving 23 bases between them. DNA of the CDR3: TGTGCCAGCGGCCCCGGGGGCGGGAACCTTATTGAGCAGTTCTTC. Translating it yields CASGPGGGNLIEQFF.

This clone was seen once. V and J are TRBV19 and TRBJ1-5; D is perhaps TRBD1 (5 bases). The CDR3 is made up of 18 amino acids. V shed 6 bases and J shed 0 bases, with 21 bases lying between them. Germline loops: CDR1 LNHDA, CDR2 SQIVND (reference sequence). In DNA, the CDR3 is TGTGCCAGTAGAAGCGGGAGTGAGGACACCCTTAGCAATCAGCCCCAGCATTTT. Residues: CASRSGSEDTLSNQPQHF.

The chain employs TRBV11-2 and TRBJ2-5; 12 bases align to TRBD2. V shed 5 bases and J 4 bases; nucleotides not matched to a gene: 5. The CDR3 runs 15 residues. CDR1 is SGHAT, CDR2 FQNNGV, per germline. CDR3 bases: TGTGCCAGCAGCACCCGACTAGCGGGAGTAGAGACCCAGTACTTC. Its protein is CASSTRLAGVETQYF. Full variable domain (remainder filled in from reference TRBV11-2 and TRBJ2-5): EAGVAQSPRYKIIEKRQSVAFWCNPISGHATLYWYQQILGQGPKLLIQFQNNGVVDDSQLPKDRFSAERLKGVDSTLKIQPAKLEDSAVYLCASSTRLAGVETQYFGPGTRLLVL.

The chain couples TRBV7-3 to TRBJ2-1; 13 nucleotides agree with TRBD2. Germline CDR1 and CDR2: SGHTA and FQGTGA. The junction had 7 bases not matched to a gene; V was cut back by 2 bases and J by 9 bases. The CDR3 has 16 amino acids. The CDR3 protein is CASSLGTSGIWGEQFF. The CDR3 DNA reads TGTGCCAGCAGCTTAGGGACTAGCGGGATATGGGGTGAGCAGTTCTTC.

The rearrangement links TRBV27 to TRBJ2-5; 14 nucleotides line up with TRBD2. The junction had 4 bases not matched to a gene; V was cut back by 5 bases and J by 8 bases. The CDR3 contains 14 residues. CDR1 is MNHEY and CDR2 is SMNVEV in the germline V gene (reference sequence). The CDR3 spells CASSQGLAGVTQYF. Here the CDR3 DNA reads TGTGCCAGCAGTCAGGGACTAGCGGGAGTTACCCAGTACTTC.

The V and J genes are TRBV9 and TRBJ2-7; D not certain. CDR3 length: 12 amino acids. Germline CDR1 and CDR2: SGDLS and YYNGEE. V lost 3 bases to trimming and J lost 0 bases, with 4 bases between them. The CDR3 DNA sequence: TGTGCCAGCAGCGGGGACTCCTACGAGCAGTACTTC. Residues: CASSGDSYEQYF.

The count of this clone is one. This sequence joins TRBV28 and TRBJ1-3; 7 bases match TRBD1. The CDR3 contains 16 residues. The ends lost 9 bases at V and 0 bases at J; junction bases unmatched: 11. Germline V gene lookup returns CDR1 MDHEN and CDR2 SYDVKM. This CDR3 is CASTKDRPSSGNTIYF. In nucleotides, the CDR3 is TGTGCCAGTACCAAGGACAGGCCGAGCTCTGGAAACACCATATATTTT.

This sequence joins TRBV28 and TRBJ1-3, with D hard to call. This CDR3 has 15 residues. Looked up from germline, CDR1 is MDHEN and CDR2 is SYDVKM. The V gene lost 3 bases and the J gene lost 0 bases, with 9 bases spanning the gap. CDR3 nucleotides: TGTGCCAGCAGTTTCCGTGGGTACTCTGGAAACACCATATATTTT. It specifies CASSFRGYSGNTIYF.

In this sample, this clone turned up once. The CDR3 bases are TGCAGCGTTGACCGGACAGGGGGTTACAATGAGCAGTTCTTC. Residues: CSVDRTGGYNEQFF. This chain joins TRBV29-1 and TRBJ2-1; TRBD1 matches at 10 bases. Germline V gives CDR1 SQVTM, CDR2 ANQGSEA. The CDR3 is made up of 14 amino acids. After removal of 3 bases from V and 4 bases from J, the junction contained 3 bases not matched to a gene.

This chain uses TRBV5-1 with TRBJ2-2; 12 positions agree with TRBD2. The length of the CDR3 is 18 residues. Germline CDR1 and CDR2: SGHRS and YFSETQ. Unmatched junction bases numbered 6, after V lost 3 bases and J lost 0 bases. Written as DNA, the CDR3 is TGCGCCAGCAGCTCATCTAGCGGGAGGGCCTCGAACACCGGGGAGCTGTTTTTT. Encoded protein: CASSSSSGRASNTGELFF.

The rearrangement links TRBV9 to TRBJ2-2; D may correspond to TRBD1 or TRBD2 (5 bases each). Germline V lookup: CDR1 SGDLS, CDR2 YYNGEE. V was trimmed by 3 bases and J by 0 bases, leaving 15 bases between them. This CDR3 has 17 amino acids. The CDR3 spells CASSALPGTTNTGELFF. The CDR3 DNA is TGTGCCAGCAGCGCGCTTCCCGGGACCACGAACACCGGGGAGCTGTTTTTT.

This chain links TRBV21-1 with TRBJ2-7; TRBD1, the D gene given by the table, was not confirmed from the DNA. TRBV21-1 is listed as a pseudogene. CDR3 size: 10 residues. CDR3 sequence reads: CASRTSEQYF. The CDR3 DNA reads TGTGCCAGCAGGACAAGCGAGCAGTACTTC.